This T cell receptor beta chain is drawn from a study of OX40 agonist ivuxolimab in advanced cancers. Study background: Hepatocellular carcinoma, melanoma, renal cell or head and neck cancer affected the dose-escalation patients. The study, taken as a whole, reports: On average, CD8+ T cells showed a greater number of expanded clones than CD4+.

Individuals having autoimmune disease history or systemic immunosuppression were not enrolled. Blood draws occurred at baseline, cycle 4 day 1, and cycle 7 day 1. As regards this clone: As yet, its antigen is unknown.

Profiled with immunoSEQ multiplex PCR; TCRdb holds only in-frame clones, not every one. The table lists 80,000 to 100,000 clones, about 90% of them singletons. The starting material was CD4+ or CD8+ T cells sorted from blood, obtained in a trial of the OX40 agonist ivuxolimab. This TCR was sampled from an adult with an advanced solid tumor such as melanoma, head and neck, liver or kidney cancer.

The CDR3: CASSDPRLAGAYEQYF. CDR3 DNA: TGCGCCAGCAGCGACCCCAGACTAGCGGGAGCCTACGAGCAGTACTTC. The chain recombines TRBV4-1 with TRBJ2-7; TRBD2 agrees at 12 bases. Trimming took 5 bases from V and 2 from J; bases not matched to a gene: 7. The CDR3 has 16 amino acids. The germline CDR1 and CDR2 sequences are MGHRA and YSYEKL.